The clone carrying this TCR beta chain was counted between two and nine times. This sample stems from a study of human T cells and chemical hapten exposure. Time point meaning: patch test 1, 2 weeks after DPC sensitization. Treatment noted: therapeutic diphenylcyclopropenone sensitization with weekly scalp DPC. TCRdb re-analysed the RACE reads in MiXCR, keeping a single row per CDR3 protein. The table shows more than 150,000 distinct CDR3 sequences, with approximately 14% occurring only once. The CDR3 extends over 20 amino acids. Germline V gene data show CDR1 as SGHAT and CDR2 as FQNNGV. J was trimmed by 5 bases and V by 1 base; bases with no gene match: 17.

This chain links TRBV11-2 with TRBJ2-3; 11 nucleotides match TRBD2. The origin of this receptor is a woman in her 30s with alopecia areata. Some clones in this sample may be carry-over from other donors' samples. Material: whole blood, obtained in connection with sensitization to the hapten diphenylcyclopropenone (DPC). CDR3 DNA: TGTGCCAGCAGCTTAGTGTCCATAGCGGGGGGGCTAAAGTCAAAAGATACGCAGTATTTT. It is translated as CASSLVSIAGGLKSKDTQYF.